The clone carrying this TCR beta chain occurred many times. These data originate in a study of T cells after yellow fever vaccination. The CDR3 spans 17 residues. Germline values: CDR1 MNHEY, CDR2 SVGEGT. The V end was cut by 6 bases, the J end by 2 bases, with 20 bases between. TCRdb ran MiXCR on the 5' RACE reads and lists one entry per CDR3 protein. Among about 130,000 distinct CDR3 sequences listed, less than 8.5% were seen once. The chain couples TRBV6-2 or TRBV6-3 to TRBJ2-1; D is possibly TRBD2 (6 bases). This receptor was taken from a young man who received the YFV17D yellow fever vaccine. Sample: CD4+ T cells sorted from PBMCs, taken 10 days after the yellow fever booster vaccination. The CDR3, as DNA: TGTGCCAGCAGAACAGGCCGATCCGGGACTGCCTACAATGAGCAGTTCTTC. This sequence encodes CASRTGRSGTAYNEQFF.